This TCR beta chain was found in a study of cytotoxic CD8 clonotypes in ibrutinib-treated CLL. Whole-study context: Included were about 11 relapsed/refractory and 15 treatment-naive patients, of whom about 18 were IGHV unmutated.

Profiling relied on immunoSEQ multiplex PCR, and the TCRdb table lists in-frame clones only, not all of them. The table lists roughly 300,000 clones, about 72% of them singletons, with about 5.7% in the top ten. Notes on the study in general: Public clonotypes, found uncommonly, either contracted or stayed stable on treatment. Ibrutinib response saw clonality rise, and progression saw it return toward baseline.

The CDR3 runs 14 residues. Trimming took 2 bases from V and 0 from J, leaving 6 bases between them. Germline V gene lookup returns CDR1 SGHTA and CDR2 FQGTGA. Frozen-stored PBMCs produced about 2 micrograms of genomic DNA for TCR beta libraries. As concerns this clone: Its antigen is unidentified.

This sequence joins TRBV7-3 and TRBJ2-3; D not certain. This clonotype was obtained from a human donor with chronic lymphocytic leukemia. Sequenced here: PBMCs, sampled at disease progression, from a patient treated with ibrutinib. The CDR3 sequence is CASSLHASTDTQYF. CDR3 in DNA: TGTGCCAGCAGCTTACACGCTAGCACAGATACGCAGTATTTT.